Listed below are T cell receptor beta chains from one sample, sequenced in a study of blood T cell repertoires in COVID-19. Profiled with immunoSEQ multiplex PCR; TCRdb holds only in-frame clones, not every one. The table shows around 56,000 clones, with 87% occurring only once. Input material: peripheral blood. These TCRs come from a man in his 60s with active or convalescent COVID-19. Each CDR3 is given with its conserved first and last residue. D genes are given only for firm matches. Size values are once, few and many counts, or a class for expanded clones, and some rows have none.

size	D	J	V	DNA	CDR3
-	-	TRBJ2-2	TRBV5-5	TGTGCCAGCAGCTTGGTGGACAGACCGAACACCGGGGAGCTGTTTTTT	CASSLVDRPNTGELFF
-	-	TRBJ1-5	TRBV19	TGTGCCAGTAGTATTTCTGGGGGCGGTCAGCCCCAGCATTTT	CASSISGGGQPQHF
-	-	TRBJ1-2	TRBV7-9	TGTGCCAGCAGCTTAGGCTTTGCAGGGAGGAATGGCTACACCTTC	CASSLGFAGRNGYTF
-	TRBD1	TRBJ1-2	TRBV6-6	TGTGCCAGCAGCCCACGACAGGGGGCAATGTATGGCTACACCTTC	CASSPRQGAMYGYTF
once	TRBD1	TRBJ1-4	TRBV7-2	TGTGCCAGCAGCTCCAGGGGGTCTAATGAAAAACTGTTTTTT	CASSSRGSNEKLFF
few	TRBD1	TRBJ2-2	TRBV5-1	TGCGCCAGCAGCGTGGGACAGACAAACACCGGGGAGCTGTTTTTT	CASSVGQTNTGELFF
once	TRBD1	TRBJ1-2	TRBV19	TGTGCCAGTACGCGGACAGGGATAAACTATGGCTACACCTTC	CASTRTGINYGYTF
few	-	TRBJ2-5	TRBV10-3	TGTGCCATCAGTTCTTCTGACGCCGGGTCTGAGACCCAGTACTTC	CAISSSDAGSETQYF
-	TRBD1	TRBJ1-4	TRBV6-5	TGTGCCAGTACGATGGGACAGGGTGAAAAACTGTTTTTT	CASTMGQGEKLFF
-	TRBD2	TRBJ2-7	TRBV18	TGTGCCAGCTCACCCACGGGGGGGGGATTATACGAGCAGTACTTC	CASSPTGGGLYEQYF
-	TRBD2	TRBJ2-1	TRBV2	TGTGCCAGCAGGAGGACTAGCGGGGGGGCCCATGAGCAGTTCTTC	CASRRTSGGAHEQFF
-	-	TRBJ1-5	TRBV4-2	TGTGCCAGCAGCCAGGGGTCCTTCCGGAAACTCGGGGGGAGCAATCAGCCCCAGCATTTT	CASSQGSFRKLGGSNQPQHF
-	-	TRBJ2-7	TRBV6-4	TGTGTCAGCAGTTCGGGACTGCGCTTCGGATACGAGCAGTACTTC	CVSSSGLRFGYEQYF
-	TRBD1	TRBJ1-6	TRBV5-8	TGTGCCAGCAGACCTTCCCGACAGGGGCCGAGCTCCTATAATTCACCCCTCCACTTT	CASRPSRQGPSSYNSPLHF
-	-	TRBJ1-6	TRBV6-4	TGTGCCAGCAGTGAATGGGGGGGCGAGGATAATTCACCCCTCCACTTT	CASSEWGGEDNSPLHF
-	-	TRBJ2-1	TRBV7-9	TGTGCCAGCAGCCCTGGAAGCGGTGAGCAGTTCTTC	CASSPGSGEQFF
-	TRBD1	TRBJ1-6	TRBV3-1/TRBV3-2	TGTGCCAGCAGCCTCCGGACAGGGTCTTCACCCCTCCACTTT	CASSLRTGSSPLHF
-	TRBD1	TRBJ2-7	TRBV7-9	TGTGCCAGCAGCTTTCCGGGACAGGGATTCTACGAGCAGTACTTC	CASSFPGQGFYEQYF
-	TRBD2	TRBJ2-3	TRBV7-7	TGTGCCAGCAGCTTAGGCGGACTAGCGGGAGTTATTGCGCAGTATTTT	CASSLGGLAGVIAQYF
-	TRBD1	TRBJ1-2	TRBV6-5	TGTGCCAGCAGTTACAGGCCAGGGGGCGCTAACTATGGCTACACCTTC	CASSYRPGGANYGYTF
-	-	TRBJ2-7	TRBV28	TGTGCCAGCAGCTTAGAGGGGGTTCAGGGCTACGAGCAGTACTTC	CASSLEGVQGYEQYF
-	-	TRBJ1-3	TRBV7-2	TGTGCCAGCAGCTTAGCCGGCGGCTCTGGAAACACCATATATTTT	CASSLAGGSGNTIYF
-	TRBD2	TRBJ2-5	TRBV2	TGTGCCAGCAGGGGAGGGAGAGACAGAGGGGACCAGTACTTC	CASRGGRDRGDQYF
-	-	TRBJ2-5	TRBV7-7	TGTGCCAGCAGCCTAACGGGACTTAAACAAGAGACCCAGTACTTC	CASSLTGLKQETQYF